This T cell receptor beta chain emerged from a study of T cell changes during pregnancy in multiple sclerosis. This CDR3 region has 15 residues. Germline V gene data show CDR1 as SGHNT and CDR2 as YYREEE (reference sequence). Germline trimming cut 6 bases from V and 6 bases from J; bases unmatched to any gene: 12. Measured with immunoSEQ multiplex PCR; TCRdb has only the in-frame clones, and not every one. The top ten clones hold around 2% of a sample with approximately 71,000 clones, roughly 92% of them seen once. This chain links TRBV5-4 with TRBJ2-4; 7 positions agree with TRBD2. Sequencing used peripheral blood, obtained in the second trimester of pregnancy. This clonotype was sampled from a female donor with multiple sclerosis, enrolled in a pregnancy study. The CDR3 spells CASTPGGGGPNIQYF. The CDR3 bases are TGTGCCAGCACCCCGGGGGGTGGGGGACCAAACATTCAGTACTTC.